This T cell receptor beta chain was recovered during a study of T cell responses to AZD1222 COVID-19 vaccine. Sequenced by immunoSEQ multiplex PCR; TCRdb stores in-frame clones only, minus some. The sample includes under 120,000 clones, about 92% of them seen just once. On this clone: Antigen specificity is unknown.

CDR3 length: 17 residues. V gave up 4 bases and J gave up 4 bases; unmatched junction bases: 14. Germline assignment: CDR1 LGHNA and CDR2 YNFKEQ. Study results and caveats: White British ancestry dominated among donors, who included more females, and clonal diversity was possibly underestimated.

Sample: peripheral blood, taken on day 0 of AZD1222 vaccination. The chain couples TRBV4-2 to TRBJ2-7, with 9 bases identical to TRBD2. This TCR derives from an adult in good health. Written as DNA, the CDR3 is TGTGCCAGCAGCCCGTACGCCGGGACTAGCATTGAATACGAGCAGTACTTC. Residues: CASSPYAGTSIEYEQYF.